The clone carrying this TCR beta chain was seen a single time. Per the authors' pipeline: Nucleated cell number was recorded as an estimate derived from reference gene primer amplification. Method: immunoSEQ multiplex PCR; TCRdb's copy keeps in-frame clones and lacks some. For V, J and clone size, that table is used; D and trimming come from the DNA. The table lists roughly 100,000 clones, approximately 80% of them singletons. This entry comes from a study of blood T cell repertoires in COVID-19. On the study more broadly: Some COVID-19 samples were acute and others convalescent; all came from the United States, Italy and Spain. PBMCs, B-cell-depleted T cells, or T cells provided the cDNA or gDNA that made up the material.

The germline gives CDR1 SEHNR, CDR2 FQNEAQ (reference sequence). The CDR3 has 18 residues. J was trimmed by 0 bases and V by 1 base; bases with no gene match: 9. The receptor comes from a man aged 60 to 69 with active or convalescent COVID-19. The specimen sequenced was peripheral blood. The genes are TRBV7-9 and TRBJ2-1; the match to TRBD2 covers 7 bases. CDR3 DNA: TGTGCCAGCAGCTTAGTAACTAGCGAATGGAGCTCCTACAATGAGCAGTTCTTC. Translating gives CASSLVTSEWSSYNEQFF.